This T cell receptor (beta chain) originates from a study of tumor-infiltrating lymphocytes in primary liver carcinoma. The sample holds many counts of this clonotype. It was from about 19-30 mg of unsorted bulk tissue that RNA and DNA were co-extracted. The CDR3 length is 14 residues. CDR1 LNHDA and CDR2 SQIVND come from the germline V gene (reference sequence). V was clipped by 7 bases and J by 2 bases, with 15 bases between them. A constant-region primer primed TCR beta cDNA synthesis from 400 to 600 ng of total RNA. Construction of TCR beta libraries relied on three successive nested multiplex PCR rounds employing slightly modified ARM-PCR. For about 11 cycles apiece, the opening two PCR rounds ran with TRBV1-TRBV30 forward primers and a C-beta reverse primer. TCRdb reanalysed the multiplex PCR reads using MiXCR and keeps one entry per CDR3 protein. Of tens of thousands of distinct CDR3 sequences in the sample, around 70% were seen once.

The material sequenced was liver tumor tissue from sampling region 1. Described subset: tumor region T1, superior pole. This rearrangement joins TRBV19 to TRBJ2-7; unclear D gene. The receptor comes from a man in his forties with primary liver carcinoma and hepatitis B virus infection. The CDR3 region has the DNA TGTGCCAGTAAAGAAGATGGCGCGCCCTACGAGCAGTACTTC. It encodes CASKEDGAPYEQYF. Variable domain in full (rest from reference TRBV19 and TRBJ2-7): DGGITQSPKYLFRKEGQNVTLSCEQNLNHDAMYWYRQDPGQGLRLIYYSQIVNDFQKGDIAEGYSVSREKKESFPLTVTSAQKNPTAFYLCASKEDGAPYEQYFGPGTRLTVT.